The clone carrying this T cell receptor beta chain was seen once. The data were obtained in a study of PD-L1 blockade in urothelial cancer. Measured with immunoSEQ multiplex PCR; TCRdb has only the in-frame clones, and not every one. The repertoire holds 38,000 or so clones, with around four fifths as singletons. Germline assignment: CDR1 MNHEY and CDR2 SMNVEV (reference sequence). CDR3 length equals 15 residues. Trimming shortened V by 5 bases and J by 1 base, and 15 bases separated the two germline ends. The genes are TRBV27 and TRBJ2-7; D call uncertain. The specimen comprised PBMCs, sampled around atezolizumab (anti-PD-L1) treatment. The clonotype was recovered from a man in his fifties or sixties with urothelial cancer. CDR3 sequence reads: CASSLTPPGSYEQYF. The DNA for the CDR3 is TGTGCCAGCAGTCTTACCCCGCCAGGATCCTACGAGCAGTACTTC.